Listed here are 12 T cell receptor beta chains from one sample, sequenced in a study of beta chain features in type 1 diabetes. Whole-study results and caveats: Shortening of TCRB CDR3s, moderate but significant, appeared in all four CD4+ subsets of Type 1 diabetes patients.

Investigators reverse transcribed all isolated RNA, so they sequenced expressed TCRB transcripts. Sequenced by immunoSEQ multiplex PCR; TCRdb stores in-frame clones only, minus some. This table has more than 250,000 clones, roughly 22% appearing once. Antigens of these TCRs are unknown. The sequenced sample was naive CD4+ T cells from blood. These receptor sequences come from a woman in her 40s with type 1 diabetes.

The V and J genes are TRBV5-1 and TRBJ2-5; D is ambiguous. V dropped 0 bases and J dropped 0 bases, with 9 bases sitting between them. From germline, CDR1 is SGHRS and CDR2 YFSETQ. CDR3 size: 15 residues. CDR3 sequence (DNA): TGCGCCAGCAGCTTGGTTACGGAGTACCAAGAGACCCAGTACTTC. Its translation is CASSLVTEYQETQYF.

V usage is TRBV9 and J usage is TRBJ1-4, with 7 nucleotides matching TRBD1. The CDR3 sequence is 16 residues long. J gave up 8 bases and V 4 bases, and 14 bases lay outside the gene matches. Looked up from germline, CDR1 is SGDLS and CDR2 is YYNGEE. The CDR3 here is CASSPWLASGGEKLFF. The CDR3 region has the DNA TGTGCCAGCAGCCCCTGGCTGGCTTCAGGGGGAGAAAAACTGTTTTTT.

This clone has just a few counts. V gene TRBV5-1 combines with J gene TRBJ2-7, with 9 nucleotides matching TRBD1. CDR1 SGHRS and CDR2 YFSETQ come from the germline V gene. Trimming at V came to 3 bases and at J to 7 bases, leaving 8 bases not matched to a gene. The CDR3 length is 14 residues. CDR3 nucleotides: TGCGCCAGCAGCTCCGGACAGGGGACGCGTGAGCAGTACTTC. This sequence encodes CASSSGQGTREQYF.

The V gene is TRBV2, the J gene TRBJ1-4; 8 bases agree with TRBD1. The germline V gene has CDR1 SNHLY and CDR2 FYNNEI. This CDR3 comprises 13 residues. Trimming took 8 bases from V and 7 from J; bases not matched to a gene: 6. Here the CDR3 reads CASRGTGPEKLFF. The CDR3 nucleotides are TGTGCCAGCCGAGGGACAGGCCCTGAAAAACTGTTTTTT.

The V call is TRBV7-3, the J call TRBJ2-7, with 9 nucleotides matching TRBD2. Germline V CDR1 and CDR2: SGHTA, FQGTGA. This CDR3 region has 16 residues. The trim removed 0 bases at V and 3 bases at J, leaving 6 bases unmatched. The CDR3 DNA is TGTGCCAGCAGCTTAACCGGGGGTAGCGGGAGCTACGAGCAGTACTTC. It encodes CASSLTGGSGSYEQYF.

CDR3 DNA sequence: TGCGCCAGCAGCCCCGAGACAGGGGGCGCGAGAGGGGCCAACGTCCTGACTTTC. As protein: CASSPETGGARGANVLTF. The chain uses TRBV4-3 and TRBJ2-6; TRBD1 agrees at 10 bases. The CDR3 loop spans 18 amino acids. The V segment lost 4 bases and the J segment 4 bases; nucleotides outside the gene matches: 10. Germline loops: CDR1 LGHNA, CDR2 YSLEER.

This clone was observed a handful of times. V is TRBV19 and J is TRBJ1-1; D remains unclear. The CDR3 spans 14 residues. The germline V and J ends were trimmed by 5 bases and 0 bases, with 10 bases remaining between them. Looked up from germline, CDR1 is LNHDA and CDR2 is SQIVND (reference sequence). The DNA of the CDR3 is TGTGCCAGTAGTGCTCCAGACATGAACACTGAAGCTTTCTTT. Translating gives CASSAPDMNTEAFF.

The chain joins TRBV7-2 to TRBJ2-7; D gene uncertain. The CDR3 consists of 13 residues. Looked up from germline, CDR1 is SGHTA and CDR2 is FQGNSA. Trimming shortened V by 5 bases and J by 3 bases, and 11 bases separated the two germline ends. The CDR3 DNA reads as TGTGCCAGCAGCCCGCAGGTGCGCTACGAGCAGTACTTC. This gives the protein CASSPQVRYEQYF.

The chain joins TRBV5-4 to TRBJ1-1; the D gene is possibly TRBD1 (6 bases). Trimming shortened V by 1 base and J by 0 bases, and 16 bases separated the two germline ends. The CDR3 runs to 17 residues. In germline, CDR1 is SGHNT, CDR2 YYREEE (reference sequence). The CDR3 spells CASSLLLTGGLNTEAFF. CDR3 coding DNA: TGTGCCAGCAGCTTGCTGTTGACAGGCGGGCTGAACACTGAAGCTTTCTTT.

This clone has just a few counts. The chain uses TRBV6-6 and TRBJ1-5, with D uncertain. V gave up 5 bases and J gave up 2 bases, with 10 bases separating them. CDR1 MNHNY and CDR2 SVGAGI come from the germline V gene (reference sequence). The CDR3 contains 14 residues. CDR3 loop: CASSATVGNQPQHF. The CDR3 DNA is TGTGCCAGCAGTGCTACGGTCGGCAATCAGCCCCAGCATTTT.

The chain couples TRBV2 to TRBJ2-1; 8 bases match TRBD2. Germline values: CDR1 SNHLY, CDR2 FYNNEI. Trimming at V came to 6 bases and at J to 0 bases, leaving 4 bases not matched to a gene. The CDR3 is made up of 15 amino acids. The CDR3 DNA is TGTGCCAGCAGGACTAGCGTGAGCTCCTACAATGAGCAGTTCTTC. Its translation: CASRTSVSSYNEQFF.

V usage is TRBV4-2 and J usage is TRBJ2-2; D is unresolved. The CDR3 length is 15 residues. Trimming took off 3 bases at V and 2 bases at J, with 10 bases between the two ends. CDR1 and CDR2 from the germline V gene are LGHNA and YNFKEQ. The CDR3 loop reads CASSHTLTNTGELFF. CDR3 bases: TGTGCCAGCAGCCATACCCTGACAAACACCGGGGAGCTGTTTTTT.